This T cell receptor (beta chain) stems from a study of neurological immune-mediated disorders. This clonotype was seen repeatedly, ten times or more. TCRdb fed the 5' RACE reads into MiXCR, producing one record per CDR3 protein. Of 55,000 to 70,000 distinct CDR3 sequences in the sample, about an eighth were seen once. The ends were cut back, 0 bases at V and 5 bases at J, with 13 bases in the middle. CDR1 is DFQATT, CDR2 SNEGSKA, per germline (reference sequence). The CDR3 length is 15 residues. The source material was PBMCs. J is TRBJ2-2 and V is TRBV20-1; D is unclear. The sequence derives from a man aged 55 to 70 in good health. The CDR3 DNA follows: TGCAGTGCTAGAGATGTAACTGGGCAAACCGGGGAGCTGTTTTTT. Its protein product is CSARDVTGQTGELFF.